This record looks at one T cell receptor (beta chain) sequence and its context. About 0.5 to 1 ug RNA was reverse transcribed with random hexamers. immunoSEQ multiplex PCR amplified TCR beta CDR3 across 54 Vbeta, 13 Jbeta. TCRdb reprocessed the immunoSEQ multiplex PCR reads with MiXCR, giving one entry per CDR3 protein. The sample consists of around 300,000 distinct CDR3 sequences, roughly nine tenths of them appearing once. TCR beta was sequenced from blood CD8+ and CD4+ T cells. It was negative isolation that provided the CD8+ and CD4+ T cells, whereas TEMRA cells were enriched by FACS. Germline V gene data show CDR1 as LGHDT and CDR2 as YNNKEL (reference sequence). The CDR3 length is 15 residues. The V end was cut by 0 bases, the J end by 4 bases, with 13 bases between. The entry originates in a study of CD8 T cells in Susac syndrome.

This chain connects TRBV3-1 to TRBJ2-7, with D tentatively TRBD2 (6 bases). Sequencing used CD4+ T cells from PBMCs. The sequence was obtained from a human donor with multiple sclerosis. The CDR3: CASSQDRGSLYEQYF. DNA of the CDR3: TGTGCCAGCAGCCAAGATCGGGGGAGTCTATACGAGCAGTACTTC.